The clone carrying this T cell receptor beta chain was seen more than once but under ten times. Its target is unknown. TCRdb used MiXCR to reprocess the reads, holding one entry per CDR3 protein. This repertoire shows about 150,000 distinct CDR3 sequences, 23% found once; its top ten account for 11%. This entry is derived from a study of T cell repertoires in cytomegalovirus infection. Study-level information: From public TCR beta signatures came an indication of both CMV infection and matching HLA type. Study-wide results and limits: Dominating the ex vivo response were HLA-C-restricted CMV-specific TCR beta clonotypes.

The clonotype was recovered from a human donor in good health (CMV status not recorded). Some clones in this sample may be carry-over from other donors' samples. Sample: PBMCs.

The DNA for the CDR3 is TGTGCCAGCAGTGACACGACGAATCAAGAGACCCAGTACTTC. Amino acid sequence: CASSDTTNQETQYF. The V call is TRBV12-3 or TRBV12-4, the J call TRBJ2-5; D call uncertain. V was clipped by 5 bases and J by 2 bases, with 12 bases between them. The CDR3 covers 14 residues.